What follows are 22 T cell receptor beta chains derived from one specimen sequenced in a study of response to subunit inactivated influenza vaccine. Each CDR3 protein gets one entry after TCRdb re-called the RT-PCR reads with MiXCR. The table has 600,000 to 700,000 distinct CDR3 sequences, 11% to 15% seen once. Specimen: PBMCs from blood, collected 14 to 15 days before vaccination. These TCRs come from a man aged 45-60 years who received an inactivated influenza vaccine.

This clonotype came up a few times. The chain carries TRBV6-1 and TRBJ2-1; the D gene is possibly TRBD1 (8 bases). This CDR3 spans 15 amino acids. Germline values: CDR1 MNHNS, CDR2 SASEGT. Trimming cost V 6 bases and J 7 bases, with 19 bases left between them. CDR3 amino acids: CASRVQGGVLNEQFF. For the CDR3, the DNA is TGTGCCAGCAGAGTACAGGGGGGGGTTCTGAATGAGCAGTTCTTC.

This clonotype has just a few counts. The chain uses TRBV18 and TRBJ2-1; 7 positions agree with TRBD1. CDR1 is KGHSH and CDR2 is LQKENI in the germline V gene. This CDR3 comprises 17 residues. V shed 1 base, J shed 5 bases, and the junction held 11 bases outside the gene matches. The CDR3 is CASSPLEDRSGHNEQFF. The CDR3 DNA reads TGTGCCAGCTCACCACTAGAGGACAGGTCTGGCCACAATGAGCAGTTCTTC.

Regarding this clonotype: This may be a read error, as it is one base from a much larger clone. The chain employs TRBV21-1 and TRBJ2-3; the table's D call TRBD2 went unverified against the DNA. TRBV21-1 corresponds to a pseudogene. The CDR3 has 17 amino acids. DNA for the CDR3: TGTGCCAGCATCAAGGGCCAGCGGGAGGGTTGCACAGATACGCAGTATTTT. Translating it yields CASIKGQREGCTDTQYF.

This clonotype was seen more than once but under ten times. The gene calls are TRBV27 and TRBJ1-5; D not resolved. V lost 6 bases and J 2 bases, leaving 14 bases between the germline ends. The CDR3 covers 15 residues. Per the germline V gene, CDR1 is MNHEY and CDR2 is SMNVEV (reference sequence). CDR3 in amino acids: CASRPTGSGNQPQHF. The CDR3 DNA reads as TGTGCCAGCAGACCGACGGGGTCGGGCAATCAGCCCCAGCATTTT.

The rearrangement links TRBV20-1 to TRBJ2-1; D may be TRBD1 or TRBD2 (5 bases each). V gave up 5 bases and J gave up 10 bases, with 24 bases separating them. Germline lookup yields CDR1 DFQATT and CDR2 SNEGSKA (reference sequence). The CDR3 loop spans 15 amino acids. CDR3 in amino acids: CSAGAPGPRASEQFF. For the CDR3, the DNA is TGCAGTGCTGGAGCCCCGGGACCAAGAGCGTCCGAGCAGTTCTTC.

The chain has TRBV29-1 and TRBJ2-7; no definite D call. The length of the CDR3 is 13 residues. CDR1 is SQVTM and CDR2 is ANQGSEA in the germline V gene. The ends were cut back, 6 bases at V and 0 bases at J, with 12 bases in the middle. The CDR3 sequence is CSVTFVSSYEQYF. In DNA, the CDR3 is TGCAGCGTCACCTTTGTGAGCTCCTACGAGCAGTACTTC.

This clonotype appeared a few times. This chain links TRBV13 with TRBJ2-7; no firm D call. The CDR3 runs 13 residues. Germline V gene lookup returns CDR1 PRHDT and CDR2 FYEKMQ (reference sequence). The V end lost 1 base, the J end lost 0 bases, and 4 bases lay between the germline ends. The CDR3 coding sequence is TGTGCCAGCAGCTTAGAGCACTCCTACGAGCAGTACTTC. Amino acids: CASSLEHSYEQYF.

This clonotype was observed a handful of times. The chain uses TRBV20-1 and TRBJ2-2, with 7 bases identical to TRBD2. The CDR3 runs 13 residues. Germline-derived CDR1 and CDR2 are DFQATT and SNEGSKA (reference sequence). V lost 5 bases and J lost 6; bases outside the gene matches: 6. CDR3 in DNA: TGCAGTGCTGAGACTAGCATCGCCGGGGAGCTGTTTTTT. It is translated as CSAETSIAGELFF.

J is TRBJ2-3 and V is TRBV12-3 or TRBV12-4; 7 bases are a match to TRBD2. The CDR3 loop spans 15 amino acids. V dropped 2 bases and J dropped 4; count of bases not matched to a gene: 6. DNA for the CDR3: TGTGCCAGCAGTTTAACCAGACTAGCTGCAGATACGCAGTATTTT. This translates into CASSLTRLAADTQYF.

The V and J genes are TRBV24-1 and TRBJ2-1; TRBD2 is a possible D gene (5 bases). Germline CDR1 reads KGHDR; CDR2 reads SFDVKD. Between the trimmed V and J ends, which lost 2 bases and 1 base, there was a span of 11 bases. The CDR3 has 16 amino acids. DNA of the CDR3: TGTGCCACCAGTGATTCGCAGCGGCAGTCCTACAATGAGCAGTTCTTC. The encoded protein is CATSDSQRQSYNEQFF.

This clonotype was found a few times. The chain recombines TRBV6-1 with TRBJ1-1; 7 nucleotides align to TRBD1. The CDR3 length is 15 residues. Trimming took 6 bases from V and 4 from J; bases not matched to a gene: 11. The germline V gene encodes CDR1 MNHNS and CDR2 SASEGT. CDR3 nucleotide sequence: TGTGCCAGCAGCGAACTCGACAGGGCCGGCACTGAAGCTTTCTTT. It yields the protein CASSELDRAGTEAFF.

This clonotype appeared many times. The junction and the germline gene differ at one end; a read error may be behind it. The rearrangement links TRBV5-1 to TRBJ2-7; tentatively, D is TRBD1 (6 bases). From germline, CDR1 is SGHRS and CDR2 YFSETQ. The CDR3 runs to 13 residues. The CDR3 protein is CASSLGTTYEQYF. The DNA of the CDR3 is TGTGCCAGCAGCTTGGGGACAACCTACGAGCAGTACTTC.

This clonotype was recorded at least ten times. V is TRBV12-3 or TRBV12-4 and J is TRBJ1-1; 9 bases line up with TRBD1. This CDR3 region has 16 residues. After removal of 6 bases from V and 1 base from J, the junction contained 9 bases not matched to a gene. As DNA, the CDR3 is TGTGCCAGCAGGTGGGGACAGGGTAGGTCGAACACTGAAGCTTTCTTT. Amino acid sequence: CASRWGQGRSNTEAFF.

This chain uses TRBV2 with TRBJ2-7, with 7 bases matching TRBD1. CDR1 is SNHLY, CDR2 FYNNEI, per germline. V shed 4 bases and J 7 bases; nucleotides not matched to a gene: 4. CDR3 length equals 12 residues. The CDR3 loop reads CASSGDSREQYF. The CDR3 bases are TGTGCCAGCAGTGGGGACAGCCGAGAGCAGTACTTC.

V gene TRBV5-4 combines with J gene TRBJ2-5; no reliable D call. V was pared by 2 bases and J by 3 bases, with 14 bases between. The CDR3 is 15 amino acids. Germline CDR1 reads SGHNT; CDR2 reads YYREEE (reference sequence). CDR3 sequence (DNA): TGTGCCAGCAGCTTCGGCCCAATACCTGAAGAGACCCAGTACTTC. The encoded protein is CASSFGPIPEETQYF.

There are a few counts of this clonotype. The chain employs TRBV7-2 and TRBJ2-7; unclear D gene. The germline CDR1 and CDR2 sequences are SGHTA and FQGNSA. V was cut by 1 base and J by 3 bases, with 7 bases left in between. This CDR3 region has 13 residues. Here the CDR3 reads CASSLEHGYEQYF. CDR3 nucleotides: TGTGCCAGCAGCTTAGAACATGGCTACGAGCAGTACTTC. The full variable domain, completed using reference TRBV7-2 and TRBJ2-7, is GAGVSQSPSNKVTEKGKDVELRCDPISGHTALYWYRQSLGQGLEFLIYFQGNSAPDKSGLPSDRFSAERTGGSVSTLTIQRTQQEDSAVYLCASSLEHGYEQYFGPGTRLTVT.

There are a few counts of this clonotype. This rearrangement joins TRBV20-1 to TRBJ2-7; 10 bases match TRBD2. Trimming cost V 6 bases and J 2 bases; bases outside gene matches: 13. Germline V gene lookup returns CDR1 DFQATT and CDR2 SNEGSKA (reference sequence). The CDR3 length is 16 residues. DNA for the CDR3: TGCAGTGCCGCCAAACGCTTAGCGGGAGGTACCTACGAGCAGTACTTC. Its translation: CSAAKRLAGGTYEQYF.

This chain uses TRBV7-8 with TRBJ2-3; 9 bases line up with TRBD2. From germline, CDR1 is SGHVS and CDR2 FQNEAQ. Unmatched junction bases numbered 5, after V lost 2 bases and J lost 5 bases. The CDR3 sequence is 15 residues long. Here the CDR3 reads CASSLRGRALDTQYF. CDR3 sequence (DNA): TGTGCCAGCAGCTTACGCGGGAGGGCTTTAGATACGCAGTATTTT.

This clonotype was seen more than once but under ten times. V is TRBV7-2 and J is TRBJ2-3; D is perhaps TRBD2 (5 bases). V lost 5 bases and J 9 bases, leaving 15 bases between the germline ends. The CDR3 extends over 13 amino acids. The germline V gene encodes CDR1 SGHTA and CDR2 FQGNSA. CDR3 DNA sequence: TGTGCCAGCAGCCTCGAGCAGCCGGGGACGCAGTATTTT. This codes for CASSLEQPGTQYF.

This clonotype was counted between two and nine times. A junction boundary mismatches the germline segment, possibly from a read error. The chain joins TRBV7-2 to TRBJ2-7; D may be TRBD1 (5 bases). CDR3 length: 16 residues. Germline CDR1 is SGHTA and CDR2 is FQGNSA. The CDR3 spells CASSSSQGLVSFEQYF. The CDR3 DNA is TGTGCCAGCAGCTCCTCCCAGGGTCTGGTTTCCTTCGAGCAGTACTTC.

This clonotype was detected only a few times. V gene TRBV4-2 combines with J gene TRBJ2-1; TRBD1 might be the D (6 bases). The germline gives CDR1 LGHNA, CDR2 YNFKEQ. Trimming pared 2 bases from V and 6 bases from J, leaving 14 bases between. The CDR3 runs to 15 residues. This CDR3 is CASSQSTGHGNEQFF. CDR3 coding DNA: TGTGCCAGCAGCCAAAGTACGGGACACGGCAATGAGCAGTTCTTC.

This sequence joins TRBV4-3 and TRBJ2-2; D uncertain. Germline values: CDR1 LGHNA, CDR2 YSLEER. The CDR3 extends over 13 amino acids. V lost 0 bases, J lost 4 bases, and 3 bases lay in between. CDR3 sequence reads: CASSQETTGELFF. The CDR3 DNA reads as TGCGCCAGCAGCCAAGAAACCACCGGGGAGCTGTTTTTT.